This TCR beta chain was obtained from a study of blood T cell repertoires in COVID-19. Whole-study context: Donors in the United States, Italy and Spain gave samples during acute or convalescent COVID-19. Sources were T cells, B-cell-depleted T cells, or PBMCs; the material itself was cDNA or gDNA.

Source study methods: Amplification from reference gene primers served as the basis for estimated nucleated cell counts. TCRdb's copy holds only in-frame clones and misses some; the assay was immunoSEQ multiplex PCR. V and J calls and clone size are copied from that table; D and trimming were computed from the DNA. The table records around 100,000 clones, about 89% of them present only once. J lost 6 bases, V lost 4 bases, and 7 bases had no gene match. This CDR3 is 15 amino acids long. Per the germline V gene, CDR1 is KGHDR and CDR2 is SFDVKD. The sample taken for sequencing was peripheral blood. The V gene is TRBV24-1, the J gene TRBJ2-2, with TRBD1 identical over 7 bases. The clonotype was recovered from a man aged 50-59 years with active COVID-19. The CDR3 here is CATSDTATGPGELFF. In DNA form, the CDR3 reads TGTGCCACCAGTGACACCGCGACAGGGCCCGGGGAGCTGTTTTTT.